The 18 T cell receptor beta chains given below trace back to one sample, sequenced in a study of blood T cell repertoires in COVID-19. The repertoire was sequenced with immunoSEQ multiplex PCR; TCRdb's copy has only in-frame clones and lacks some. The table lists under 400,000 clones, around 89% of them singletons. Sequences were obtained from peripheral blood. These receptors all come from a man aged 18 to 30 with active or convalescent COVID-19.

The chain is built from TRBV27 and TRBJ1-2; 9 bases agree with TRBD1. CDR1 is MNHEY and CDR2 is SMNVEV in the germline V gene (reference sequence). The CDR3 contains 14 residues. The J segment lost 7 bases and the V segment lost 5 bases, leaving 8 bases of the junction unmatched. The DNA of the CDR3 is TGTGCCAGCAGTAAGGACAGGGGCCCACTTGGCTACACCTTC. Protein product: CASSKDRGPLGYTF.

This clone was observed a single time. The CDR3 reads CASGQGVKTEAFF. In nucleotides, the CDR3 is TGTGCCAGCGGACAGGGAGTCAAGACTGAAGCTTTCTTT. This rearrangement joins TRBV6-5 to TRBJ1-1; 8 bases align to TRBD1. The CDR3 runs to 13 residues. Germline V lookup: CDR1 MNHEY, CDR2 SVGAGI. The ends lost 8 bases at V and 5 bases at J; junction bases unmatched: 7.

The rearrangement links TRBV5-4 to TRBJ2-7; D is perhaps TRBD1 (6 bases). In germline, CDR1 is SGHNT, CDR2 YYREEE (reference sequence). The CDR3 has 15 amino acids. V was clipped by 3 bases and J by 0 bases, with 13 bases between them. The CDR3 bases are TGTGCCAGCAGCTACCGGGACACTATCTCCTACGAGCAGTACTTC. Residues: CASSYRDTISYEQYF.

The table lists this clone with a count of one. This sequence joins TRBV7-2 and TRBJ2-7, with 10 bases matching TRBD1. This CDR3 is built from 14 residues. V trimming: 5 bases; J trimming: 5 bases; junction bases outside the gene matches: 6. In germline, CDR1 is SGHTA, CDR2 FQGNSA. The DNA for the CDR3 is TGTGCCAGCAGCACCGACAGGGGGCTTAACGAGCAGTACTTC. Its translation is CASSTDRGLNEQYF. The full variable domain, its missing parts supplied by reference TRBV7-2 and TRBJ2-7, is GAGVSQSPSNKVTEKGKDVELRCDPISGHTALYWYRQSLGQGLEFLIYFQGNSAPDKSGLPSDRFSAERTGGSVSTLTIQRTQQEDSAVYLCASSTDRGLNEQYFGPGTRLTVT.

The chain recombines TRBV7-2 with TRBJ2-1; D is unresolved. V lost 6 bases and J 9 bases, leaving 27 bases between the germline ends. CDR3 length: 17 residues. Germline V gene lookup returns CDR1 SGHTA and CDR2 FQGNSA. CDR3 in amino acids: CASSPYSLQYGPAEQFF. The CDR3 region has the DNA TGTGCCAGCAGTCCCTATAGCCTCCAATACGGTCCTGCTGAGCAGTTCTTC.

Only one count was recorded for this clone. The V call is TRBV11-2, the J call TRBJ2-3; a weak D match, TRBD2 (5 bases). Looked up from germline, CDR1 is SGHAT and CDR2 is FQNNGV. V was shortened by 4 bases and J by 0 bases, with 11 bases between the two germline ends. The CDR3 length is 15 residues. The CDR3 loop is CASSSHWTSTDTQYF. The DNA for the CDR3 is TGTGCCAGCAGCTCCCATTGGACTAGCACAGATACGCAGTATTTT.

The chain is built from TRBV9 and TRBJ1-3, with D possibly matching TRBD1 (5 bases). Germline V gives CDR1 SGDLS, CDR2 YYNGEE. Trimming cost V 3 bases and J 4 bases, with 11 bases left between them. CDR3 length: 14 amino acids. As DNA, the CDR3 is TGTGCCAGCAGCGGGGACTCCCGAGGAAACACCATATATTTT. Translated: CASSGDSRGNTIYF.

This clone has just a few counts. The chain employs TRBV9 and TRBJ1-3, with D possibly matching TRBD1 (5 bases). The germline V and J ends were trimmed by 3 bases and 2 bases, with 12 bases remaining between them. Per the germline V gene, CDR1 is SGDLS and CDR2 is YYNGEE. The CDR3 is 15 residues long. Here the CDR3 reads CASSGLGGTGNTIYF. CDR3 nucleotides: TGTGCCAGCAGCGGACTCGGGGGGACTGGAAACACCATATATTTT.

V and J are TRBV19 and TRBJ1-6, with TRBD1 as a possible D gene (6 bases). Trimming took 6 bases from V and 6 from J, leaving 15 bases between them. This CDR3 contains 15 residues. Germline V CDR1 and CDR2: LNHDA, SQIVND (reference sequence). CDR3 amino acids: CASRAGTLTNSPLHF. CDR3 bases: TGTGCCAGTAGAGCCGGGACACTCACTAATTCACCCCTCCACTTT.

V gene TRBV6-2 or TRBV6-3 combines with J gene TRBJ2-1, with a possible D match to TRBD2 (6 bases). Trimming removed 4 bases at V and 6 bases at J, with 25 bases between. This CDR3 region has 18 residues. The germline gives CDR1 MNHEY, CDR2 SVGEGT. This CDR3 reads CASSLPPGGVQWPNEQFF. In DNA, the CDR3 is TGTGCCAGCAGTTTGCCACCCGGAGGGGTCCAATGGCCCAATGAGCAGTTCTTC.

This clone was recorded only once. V is TRBV7-2 and J is TRBJ1-1; D ambiguous. CDR3 length: 13 amino acids. V lost 5 bases, J lost 6 bases, and 13 bases lay in between. CDR1 is SGHTA, CDR2 FQGNSA, per germline. This chain's CDR3 is CASSLGTASEAFF. DNA for the CDR3: TGTGCCAGCAGCCTGGGCACCGCCTCTGAAGCTTTCTTT.

V gene TRBV15 combines with J gene TRBJ1-6; D unresolved. The V end was cut by 0 bases, the J end by 6 bases, with 9 bases between. The CDR3 extends over 15 amino acids. CDR1 and CDR2 from the germline V gene are LNHNV and YYDKDF (reference sequence). Here the CDR3 reads CATSRDSGINSPLHF. DNA of the CDR3: TGTGCCACCAGCAGAGATTCGGGAATTAATTCACCCCTCCACTTT.

This sequence joins TRBV5-1 and TRBJ1-6; D remains ambiguous. The CDR3 covers 14 residues. Germline-derived CDR1 and CDR2 are SGHRS and YFSETQ. The V end lost 4 bases, the J end lost 13 bases, and 18 bases lay between the germline ends. CDR3 coding DNA: TGCGCCAGCAGCGGAGGACGGGAGTTGAGTCCCCTCCACTTT. Amino acids: CASSGGRELSPLHF.

This chain joins TRBV6-5 and TRBJ1-3; D remains ambiguous. The germline V gene has CDR1 MNHEY and CDR2 SVGAGI. CDR3 length: 13 amino acids. V lost 4 bases to trimming and J lost 1 base, with 5 bases between them. CDR3 bases: TGTGCCAGCAGTTCCCGGTCTGGAAACACCATATATTTT. Its protein is CASSSRSGNTIYF.

The chain recombines TRBV12-3 or TRBV12-4 with TRBJ1-2; TRBD1 aligns across 10 bases. With 5 bases clipped from V and 8 bases from J, the junction kept 5 bases outside the gene matches. The CDR3 totals 13 residues. The CDR3 region is CASSVGQGHGYTF. CDR3 DNA sequence: TGTGCCAGCAGTGTGGGACAGGGGCACGGCTACACCTTC.

V usage is TRBV9 and J usage is TRBJ2-2; 10 nucleotides match TRBD1. The CDR3 length is 16 residues. Germline V gene sequence: CDR1 SGDLS, CDR2 YYNGEE. Trimming took 3 bases from V and 4 from J; bases not matched to a gene: 6. The CDR3: CASSDPGQGLTGELFF. The DNA of the CDR3 is TGTGCCAGCAGCGATCCGGGACAGGGGCTCACCGGGGAGCTGTTTTTT.

The CDR3 DNA follows: TGTGCCAGCAGCAAGGGACTTGTCAGCAATCAGCCCCAGCATTTT. Protein sequence: CASSKGLVSNQPQHF. The chain carries TRBV6-5 and TRBJ1-5, with TRBD1 as a possible D gene (5 bases). V was clipped by 6 bases and J by 1 base, with 13 bases between them. Per germline, CDR1 MNHEY and CDR2 SVGAGI. This CDR3 is 15 amino acids long.

This clone appeared once. The chain employs TRBV3-1 (or the pseudogene TRBV3-2) and TRBJ2-7; D might be TRBD1 (6 bases). Between the trimmed V and J ends, which lost 4 bases and 1 base, there was a span of 11 bases. The length of the CDR3 is 14 residues. CDR1 is LGHDT and CDR2 is YNNKEL in the germline V gene (reference sequence). Written as DNA, the CDR3 is TGTGCCAGCAGCCTTCGGACAGTTTCCTACGAGCAGTACTTC. Protein sequence: CASSLRTVSYEQYF.